This T cell receptor beta chain came from a study of technical replicates of blood from a few donors. The method was immunoSEQ multiplex PCR; TCRdb's version includes in-frame clones alone and lacks a portion of them. This table holds tens of thousands of clones, over 90% found once. CDR1 is MNHEY, CDR2 SMNVEV, per germline (reference sequence). This CDR3 spans 16 amino acids. V dropped 7 bases and J dropped 6; count of bases not matched to a gene: 13. This clonotype was obtained from a human donor in good health. Sequencing was carried out using T cells isolated from PBMCs. This sequence joins TRBV27 and TRBJ1-5; 9 nucleotides match TRBD1. The CDR3 protein is CASKPGQGSGGQPQHF. The CDR3 DNA is TGTGCCAGCAAGCCGGGACAGGGTTCGGGTGGTCAGCCCCAGCATTTT.